This T cell receptor beta chain stems from a study of blood T cell repertoires in COVID-19. Across the study: There were acute and convalescent COVID-19 samples, and they came from the United States, Italy and Spain. The cDNA or gDNA used as material had been derived from T cells, B-cell-depleted T cells, or PBMCs.

This clone was observed a few times. Trimming removed 3 bases from V and 5 bases from J; junction bases left unmatched: 4. Germline loops: CDR1 GTSNPN, CDR2 SVGIG (reference sequence). The length of the CDR3 is 13 residues. Authors' data handling: Using reference gene primer amplification, nucleated cell counts were estimated. Profiled with immunoSEQ multiplex PCR; TCRdb holds only in-frame clones, not every one. V, J and clone size derive from that table, while D and trimming were established from the DNA sequence. The sample shows 150,000 to 200,000 clones, roughly nine tenths of them seen only once.

V is TRBV30 and J is TRBJ1-5; 7 bases match TRBD1. This sequence was found in a man between 18 and 35 years old with acute or convalescent COVID-19. What was sequenced was peripheral blood. In nucleotides, the CDR3 is TGTGCCTGGAGCGGACAGGCCGATCAGCCCCAGCATTTT. Protein product: CAWSGQADQPQHF.